One sample yielded the 3 T cell receptor beta chains listed below, sequenced in a study of cytotoxic CD8 clonotypes in ibrutinib-treated CLL (dated by TCRdb to the early 2020s). Library construction relied on the immunoSEQ multiplex PCR assay. This immuneACCESS table, as held by TCRdb, lists in-frame sequences with V and J called but not all clones. Of the missing ones, under half trace to an unresolved V gene in checked studies; the others have no known cause. This sample holds 29,000 or so clones; 76% were observed only once. The ten largest clones take up 51% of the sample. The sample consisted of PBMCs, taken after 36 months of ibrutinib treatment. The receptors come from a human donor with chronic lymphocytic leukemia.

The chain joins TRBV18 to TRBJ1-2, with unresolved D. Germline CDR1 is KGHSH and CDR2 is LQKENI. V dropped 1 base and J dropped 4 bases, with 7 bases sitting between them. The CDR3 totals 13 residues. The CDR3: CASSPQGPYGYTF. The CDR3 DNA reads TGTGCCAGCTCACCACAAGGGCCCTATGGCTACACCTTC.

The chain uses TRBV7-7 and TRBJ2-2; a weak D match, TRBD1 (6 bases). CDR1 and CDR2 from the germline V gene are SSHAT and FNYEAQ (reference sequence). The CDR3 consists of 13 residues. V was cut by 5 bases and J by 6 bases, with 10 bases left in between. Written as DNA, the CDR3 is TGTGCCAGCAGCCCACAGGGCCCCGGGGAGCTGTTTTTT. Translation gives CASSPQGPGELFF.

This clone was observed once. The rearrangement joins TRBV5-8 to TRBJ2-7; 9 bases are a match to TRBD2. Trimming took 4 bases from V and 4 from J; bases not matched to a gene: 12. Per germline, CDR1 SGHTS and CDR2 YDEGEE. This CDR3 is 16 amino acids long. Written as DNA, the CDR3 is TGTGCCAGCAGCCAAGATCAGCTAGCGGGGAGATACGAGCAGTACTTC. As protein: CASSQDQLAGRYEQYF.